The T cell receptor beta chain under discussion was sequenced for a study of beta chain features in type 1 diabetes. Across the whole study: Cell yields, gender and age were similar in healthy donors and patients.

Turning to this clone: Its antigen remains unidentified.

Regarding the study as a whole: Within the patient group, naive, central memory and Treg TCRB repertoires appeared more similar to each other than within healthy donors.

Germline CDR1 and CDR2: SGHRS and YFSETQ. With 0 bases removed from V and 0 bases from J, the gap between germline ends came to 7 bases. This CDR3 is 15 amino acids long. Reverse transcribing all isolated RNA meant expressed TCRB transcripts were sequenced. Regulatory, naive and central memory T cell samples averaged approximately 3.3 million reads. This table comes from immunoSEQ multiplex PCR, and its TCRdb copy is limited to in-frame clones, with some not included. Of 110,000 to 150,000 clones listed, 9.2% are singletons. J is TRBJ1-3 and V is TRBV5-1; D perhaps matches TRBD1 (5 bases). Specimen: central memory CD4+ T cells from blood. The source is a man between 18 and 35 years old in good health. The CDR3 sequence is CASSLGQLSGNTIYF. CDR3 nucleotides: TGCGCCAGCAGCTTGGGACAGCTCTCTGGAAACACCATATATTTT.